This TCR beta chain was found in a study of shared clonotypes between healthy human individuals. A word on this clone: Other DNA sequences within the sample encode an identical CDR3.

Some clones are missing from TCRdb's copy, which holds only in-frame ones; the method was immunoSEQ multiplex PCR. The sample holds around 510,000 clones, 90% to 96% seen once. Germline CDR1 and CDR2: SEHNR and FQNEAQ (reference sequence). V was pared by 3 bases and J by 1 base, with 2 bases of the junction left unmatched. The length of the CDR3 is 15 residues. This TCR was recovered from a woman aged 25-40 years in good health. This chain uses TRBV7-9 with TRBJ2-1; 8 positions match TRBD2. The sequencing sample was made of naive CD4+ T cells sorted from blood. The subset is: CD45RA+ positively selected. The CDR3 DNA reads TGTGCCAGCAGCTTTACTAGCGGTTCCTACAATGAGCAGTTCTTC. Encoded protein: CASSFTSGSYNEQFF.